This paragraph reports one TCR beta chain. Its antigen remains unidentified. Assay used: immunoSEQ multiplex PCR; TCRdb lists only in-frame clones, some missing. The data hold approximately 270,000 clones, with about 90% observed a single time. The source of the sample is a study of cytomegalovirus exposure and HLA in healthy donors. Study-wide points: The tendency of first-cohort TCR clusters to co-occur in the 110 or so validation repertoires emerged from a later analysis. Reported performance of the classifier showed diagnosis of cytomegalovirus status with high specificity and sensitivity. Testing in vitro showed a few CMV-associated chains specific for CMV antigens.

The CDR3 is 15 residues long. The V end lost 6 bases, the J end lost 0 bases, and 12 bases lay between the germline ends. From germline, CDR1 is SGHNT and CDR2 YYREEE (reference sequence). This sequence originates from a man in his late teens or twenties in good health and CMV-seropositive. The chain uses TRBV5-4 and TRBJ2-2; D possibly uses TRBD1 or TRBD2 (6 bases each). What was sequenced was PBMCs. CDR3 loop: CASTIGGANTGELFF. CDR3 DNA: TGTGCCAGCACCATCGGGGGCGCGAACACCGGGGAGCTGTTTTTT.